A selection of T cell receptor beta chains follows, all from one sample in a study of blood T cell repertoires in COVID-19. Assay: immunoSEQ multiplex PCR; the TCRdb copy retains only in-frame clones and omits some. This sample has 300,000 or so clones, with more than 75% found just once. The sequenced sample consisted of peripheral blood. These receptors came from a man aged 45-65 years with active or convalescent COVID-19. Both conserved end residues are part of each CDR3. Fields, in order: V gene, clone size, J gene, D gene, CDR3 DNA, CDR3 protein. D genes are given only for firm matches. A row's size may be missing; if present it is once, few, many or a size class.

>TRBV5-1|.|TRBJ2-5|TRBD2
TGCGCCAGCAGCTTGCCACCGGGGGAGGGGGAGACCCAGTACTTC
CASSLPPGEGETQYF
>TRBV28|.|TRBJ1-1|TRBD1
TGTGCCAGCAGTATACAGGGGGCTGAAGCTTTCTTT
CASSIQGAEAFF
>TRBV7-2|few|TRBJ2-2|TRBD2
TGTGCCAGCAGAACTAGCGGGGGCACCGGGGAGCTGTTTTTT
CASRTSGGTGELFF
>TRBV19|.|TRBJ2-1|.
TGTGCCAGTAGTATTTCCTCCGGGAGTGGATATGAGCAGTTCTTC
CASSISSGSGYEQFF
>TRBV28|.|TRBJ1-1|.
TGTGCCAGCAGTTCCCTTACAGGGAAAACTGAAGCTTTCTTT
CASSSLTGKTEAFF
>TRBV19|.|TRBJ1-4|TRBD1
TGTGCCAGTAGTACCTCCCGGACAGGGTACGACGAAAAACTGTTTTTT
CASSTSRTGYDEKLFF
>TRBV7-2|.|TRBJ2-3|TRBD2
TGTGCCAGCAGCTTCCAAGCGGGACTCTCCACAGATACGCAGTATTTT
CASSFQAGLSTDTQYF
>TRBV7-9|.|TRBJ1-5|.
TGTGCCAGCAGCTTAGACACATTGAATCAGCCCCAGCATTTT
CASSLDTLNQPQHF
>TRBV9|.|TRBJ2-6|.
TGTGCCAGCAGCGTAGGAACAGGGCCTGGGGCCAACGTCCTGACTTTC
CASSVGTGPGANVLTF
>TRBV11-2|.|TRBJ2-1|TRBD2
TGTGCCAGCAGCTTAGTAGCGGGGGGTCAATACAATGAGCAGTTCTTC
CASSLVAGGQYNEQFF
>TRBV5-5|.|TRBJ1-1|TRBD1
TGTGCCAGCAGCGGGGACAGGGGCACTGAAGCTTTCTTT
CASSGDRGTEAFF
>TRBV28|.|TRBJ1-6|TRBD1
TGTGCCAGCAGTTCCAGGACAGGGGGGGCCTATAATTCACCCCTCCACTTT
CASSSRTGGAYNSPLHF
>TRBV3-1/TRBV3-2|.|TRBJ1-4|TRBD1
TGTGCCAGCAGCCAAGGTCTATCGACAGGGCTTAATGAAAAACTGTTTTTT
CASSQGLSTGLNEKLFF
>TRBV6-2/TRBV6-3|.|TRBJ2-1|.
TGTGCCAGCAGTCCGACCAGCGCGGGGGAGCAGTTCTTC
CASSPTSAGEQFF
>TRBV7-9|.|TRBJ2-7|TRBD2
TGTGCCAGCAGCCCGACTAGCGGGATTTCCTACGAGCAGTACTTC
CASSPTSGISYEQYF
>TRBV19|.|TRBJ1-4|TRBD1
TGTGCCAGTAGTGGGACAGGGAAGGAAAAACTGTTTTTT
CASSGTGKEKLFF
>TRBV5-1|.|TRBJ1-2|TRBD1
TGCGCCAGCAGCAGTGATTACCCCAAATTGGACAGGGGGCCCTTCTATGGCTACACCTTC
CASSSDYPKLDRGPFYGYTF
>TRBV5-1|.|TRBJ2-7|.
TGCGCCAGCAGCCATCAGGAGGGGGCAAGCTACGAGCAGTACTTC
CASSHQEGASYEQYF
>TRBV29-1|.|TRBJ2-5|TRBD2
TGCAGCGTTGAGGGGACTAGCGGGAGCCTACAAGAGACCCAGTACTTC
CSVEGTSGSLQETQYF
>TRBV28|.|TRBJ1-2|TRBD1
TGTGCCAGCAGGGAAGCGACAGGGGAAACTTTTGGCTACACCTTC
CASREATGETFGYTF
>TRBV5-5|.|TRBJ1-4|.
TGTGCCAGCAGACGGGAGAGGACGAAGGATGAAAAACTGTTTTTT
CASRRERTKDEKLFF
>TRBV7-3|.|TRBJ2-3|.
TGTGCCAGCAGCCCCCTTCGGACACGAAGCACAGATACGCAGTATTTT
CASSPLRTRSTDTQYF
>TRBV6-1|.|TRBJ2-5|TRBD1
TGTGCCAGCAGTGAATGGGGGACAGGGAGGGAAGAGACCCAGTACTTC
CASSEWGTGREETQYF
>TRBV28|.|TRBJ2-7|TRBD1
TGTGCCAGCAGTACTCGGCGGACAGGGGAAAACGAGCAGTACTTC
CASSTRRTGENEQYF
>TRBV10-3|.|TRBJ1-2|.
TGTGCCATCAGTGAGAGTCGCAGTCACTATGGCTACACCTTC
CAISESRSHYGYTF
>TRBV3-1/TRBV3-2|.|TRBJ2-5|TRBD2
TGTGCCAGCAGCCAAGTATCCCGTAGCGGGGCGCAAGAGACCCAGTACTTC
CASSQVSRSGAQETQYF
>TRBV4-2|.|TRBJ1-1|.
TGTGCCAGCAGCCAAGGCGTCGGGGACTCTGGCACTGAAGCTTTCTTT
CASSQGVGDSGTEAFF
>TRBV10-3|.|TRBJ1-5|.
TGTGCCATCAGTGAGTCCGGAGTAGGGGGTGATCAGCCCCAGCATTTT
CAISESGVGGDQPQHF
>TRBV4-3|.|TRBJ2-3|.
TGCGCCAGCAGCCAAGACAGGTATACGCAGTATTTT
CASSQDRYTQYF
>TRBV6-1|.|TRBJ1-2|TRBD1
TGTGCCAGCAGTGAAGGACAGGGGAGGGGGCCTTATGGCTACACCTTC
CASSEGQGRGPYGYTF